This T cell receptor beta chain derives from a study of blood T cells in healthy people across ages. Across the study: For every two T cells, template switching captured about one barcoded beta molecule.

CDR3 length: 14 amino acids. J gave up 3 bases and V 6 bases, and 7 bases lay outside the gene matches. CDR1 and CDR2 from the germline V gene are DFQATT and SNEGSKA (reference sequence). Study conclusions and caveats: Older age went with lower TCR beta diversity per million T cells, in a roughly linear way. Diversity figures based on one million T cells were deemed too low.

A note on this clonotype: Its antigen is still unknown.

Alongside a J-beta primer mix, a sample-barcoded 5' primer served in a second PCR lasting roughly 7 to 11 cycles. One entry per CDR3 protein results from TCRdb running MiXCR on the 5' RACE reads. The sample yields 730,000 or so distinct CDR3 sequences, around 41% seen once. The sequence was obtained from a man aged 80 or over in good health. This chain uses TRBV20-1 with TRBJ1-2, with 10 bases lining up with TRBD1. Sequencing used blood. CDR3 sequence (DNA): TGCAGTGCACCGACAGGGGGCGGGGACTATGGCTACACCTTC. This sequence encodes CSAPTGGGDYGYTF.